These T cell receptor beta chains were read from a single sample in a study of T cells after posttransplantation cyclophosphamide. Data came from immunoSEQ multiplex PCR; TCRdb stores just in-frame clones and leaves some out. Counted here are roughly 14,000 clones, roughly 80% occurring once; the ten biggest clones make up 5% to 6%. The input for sequencing was PBMCs, taken roughly 57 weeks after allogeneic stem cell transplant with calcineurin inhibitor and methotrexate. The receptors were gathered from a young adult male patient who received an allogeneic stem cell transplant from a related donor, was CMV-positive, and had no GVHD. Part of the T cell pool may stem from the graft donor. Each CDR3 is given with its conserved first and last residue. The order of the fields is J gene, D gene, V gene, clone size, CDR3 DNA, CDR3 protein. The D gene is left open where the match is weak. Part of the rows lack a size; the others show once, few, many or a class for expanded clones.

>TRBJ2-7|NA|TRBV5-5|NA
TGTGCCAGCAGCTGGGCGAGATTAGCCTACGAGCAGTACTTC
CASSWARLAYEQYF
>TRBJ2-5|NA|TRBV11-1|once
TGTGCCAGCAGCTTAGGCAGTTGGGAGACCCAGTACTTC
CASSLGSWETQYF
>TRBJ2-1|TRBD2|TRBV7-2|NA
TGTGCCAGCAGCCGACGCTCTAGCGGCAATGAGCAGTTCTTC
CASSRRSSGNEQFF
>TRBJ2-1|TRBD1|TRBV7-6|NA
TGTGCCAGCAGCTTCCGACAGGGGCTCAGCTCCTACAATGAGCAGTTCTTC
CASSFRQGLSSYNEQFF
>TRBJ1-2|TRBD1|TRBV29-1|NA
TGCAGCGTTGCGTTGGGACAGGTATATGGCTACACCTTC
CSVALGQVYGYTF
>TRBJ2-3|NA|TRBV6-6|NA
TGTGCCAGCAGTTATACTACTAGCACAGATACGCAGTATTTT
CASSYTTSTDTQYF
>TRBJ1-3|NA|TRBV4-3|NA
TGCGCCAGCAGCCAAACTAGACTAGGGTTCTCTGGAAACACCATATATTTT
CASSQTRLGFSGNTIYF
>TRBJ2-7|TRBD2|TRBV7-8|NA
TGTGCCAGCAGCTTAGGACTAGCGGAGACCGACGAGCAGTACTTC
CASSLGLAETDEQYF
>TRBJ1-1|NA|TRBV19|once
TGTGCCAGTATTCCCAGCGACCTGGGTACTGAAGCTTTCTTT
CASIPSDLGTEAFF
>TRBJ2-1|NA|TRBV7-3|NA
TGTGCCAGCAGCTCATCTGATAGCGGCTACAGTGAGCAGTTCTTC
CASSSSDSGYSEQFF
>TRBJ2-2|TRBD2|TRBV9|NA
TGTGCCAGCAGGGGGTCGGGAGGAACCCCGAACACCGGGGAGCTGTTTTTT
CASRGSGGTPNTGELFF
>TRBJ2-7|TRBD2|TRBV15|NA
TGTGCCACCAGCAGCGTTCTCCCGGGAGGGGCAGCCTACGAGCAGTACTTC
CATSSVLPGGAAYEQYF
>TRBJ1-1|NA|TRBV5-5|NA
TGTGCCAGCAGCATATTCGCGACAGGGAACACTGAAGCTTTCTTT
CASSIFATGNTEAFF
>TRBJ1-2|NA|TRBV14|NA
TGTGCCAGCAGCCAAGACCCCGGGAACTATGGCTACACCTTC
CASSQDPGNYGYTF
>TRBJ2-4|TRBD2|TRBV7-9|NA
TGTGCCAGCAGCCCCGGGGGGGGGAACATTCAGTACTTC
CASSPGGGNIQYF
>TRBJ2-3|TRBD1|TRBV7-6|NA
TGTGCCAGCAGCGAAGGGGGCGGGCGCACAGATACGCAGTATTTT
CASSEGGGRTDTQYF
>TRBJ2-4|NA|TRBV19|NA
TGTGCCAGTAGTAGCCACGGGACAAGTAAAAACATTCAGTACTTC
CASSSHGTSKNIQYF
>TRBJ1-1|NA|TRBV7-2|once
TGTGCCAGCAGCTTAGGATACTCGAACACTGAAGCTTTCTTT
CASSLGYSNTEAFF
>TRBJ1-5|TRBD1|TRBV6-6|medium-sized
TGTGCCAGCAGTTCGGCAGGGGGATATCAGCCCCAGCATTTT
CASSSAGGYQPQHF
>TRBJ1-4|NA|TRBV29-1|NA
TGCAGCGTTGAATTCCAACAGGGCGTTAATGAAAAACTGTTTTTT
CSVEFQQGVNEKLFF